Listed here is a single T cell receptor (beta chain). Its antigen target is currently unknown. No much larger clone is present one base from it, and per-base qualities are unavailable. This sample is drawn from a study of T cell changes during pregnancy in multiple sclerosis (dated 2019 in TCRdb). About the investigation overall: Changes in the T cell repertoire over the course of pregnancy were examined in this study in women with multiple sclerosis.

The library was made by the immunoSEQ multiplex PCR assay. TCRdb holds this immuneACCESS table with in-frame rearrangements only. Some clones are missing; in checked studies, unresolved V genes explain under half, and the rest has no known cause. A total of roughly 93,000 clones appear in this sample, roughly 94% of them only once. The ten largest clonotypes hold about 2% of the sample. Counted from cysteine to phenylalanine, this CDR3 has 15 amino acids. Left in the record is the CDR3 DNA by itself, 45 bases read in frame from the first base. The germline V gene supplies CDR1 SNHLY and CDR2 FYNNEI. V is reduced by 0 bases and J by 6 bases, leaving a spacing of 14 bases between them.

Recombination linked TRBV2 to TRBJ1-1; the D gene identity is not certain. The sample here was peripheral blood, taken after pregnancy. This receptor was obtained from a female donor in good health, enrolled as a control in a pregnancy study. This receptor carries the CDR3 CASSEAWRLRSEAFF. The DNA is TGTGCCAGCAGTGAAGCGTGGCGGTTAAGATCTGAAGCTTTCTTT.